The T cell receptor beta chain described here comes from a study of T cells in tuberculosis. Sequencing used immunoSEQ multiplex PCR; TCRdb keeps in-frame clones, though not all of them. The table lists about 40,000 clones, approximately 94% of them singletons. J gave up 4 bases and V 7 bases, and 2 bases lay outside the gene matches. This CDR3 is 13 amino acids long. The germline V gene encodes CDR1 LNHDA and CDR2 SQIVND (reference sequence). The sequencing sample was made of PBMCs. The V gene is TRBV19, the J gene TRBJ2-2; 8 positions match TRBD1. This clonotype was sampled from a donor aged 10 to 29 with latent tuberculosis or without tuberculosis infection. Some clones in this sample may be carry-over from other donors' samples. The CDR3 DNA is TGTGCCAGTAACGGACAGGGCACCGGGGAGCTGTTTTTT. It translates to CASNGQGTGELFF.